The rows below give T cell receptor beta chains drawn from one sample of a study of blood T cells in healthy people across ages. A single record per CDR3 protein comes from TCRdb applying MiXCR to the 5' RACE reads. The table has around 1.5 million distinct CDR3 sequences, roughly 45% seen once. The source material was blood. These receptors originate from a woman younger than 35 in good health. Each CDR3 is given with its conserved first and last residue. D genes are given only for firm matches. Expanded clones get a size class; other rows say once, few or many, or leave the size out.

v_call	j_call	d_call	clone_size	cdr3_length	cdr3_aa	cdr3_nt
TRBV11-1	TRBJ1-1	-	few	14	CASSLTLADTEAFF	TGTGCCAGCAGCTTAACTTTGGCGGACACTGAAGCTTTCTTT
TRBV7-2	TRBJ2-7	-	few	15	CASSTTLGISYEQYF	TGTGCCAGCAGCACCACCTTGGGGATTTCCTACGAGCAGTACTTC
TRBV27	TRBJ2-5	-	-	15	CASSATAGLKETQYF	TGTGCCAGCAGTGCAACCGCCGGATTAAAGGAGACCCAGTACTTC
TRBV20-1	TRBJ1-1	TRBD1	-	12	CSARGQELGAFF	TGCAGTGCTAGGGGACAGGAGTTAGGTGCTTTCTTT
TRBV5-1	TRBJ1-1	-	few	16	CASSLYPGHLNTEAFF	TGCGCCAGCAGCTTGTACCCGGGACACCTGAACACTGAAGCTTTCTTT
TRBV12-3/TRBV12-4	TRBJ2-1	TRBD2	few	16	CASSSGLAGGENEQFF	TGTGCCAGCAGTTCGGGACTAGCCGGGGGAGAAAATGAGCAGTTCTTC
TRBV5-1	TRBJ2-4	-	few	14	CASTSDRSKNIQYF	TGCGCCAGCACCTCGGACAGATCCAAAAACATTCAGTACTTC
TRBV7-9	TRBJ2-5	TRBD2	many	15	CASSLRLATQETQYF	TGTGCCAGCAGCTTAAGACTAGCGACACAAGAGACCCAGTACTTC
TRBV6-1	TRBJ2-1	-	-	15	CASTVDMDNYNEQFF	TGTGCCAGCACCGTGGACATGGATAACTACAATGAGCAGTTCTTC
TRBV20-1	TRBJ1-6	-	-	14	CSARERTGHSPLHF	TGCAGTGCTAGAGAGCGAACAGGTCATTCACCCCTCCACTTT
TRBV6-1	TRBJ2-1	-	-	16	CASSEFAAESYNEQFF	TGTGCCAGCAGTGAATTCGCTGCTGAATCCTACAATGAGCAGTTCTTC
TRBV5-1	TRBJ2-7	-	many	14	CASSYRRLSYEQYF	TGCGCCAGCAGCTACCGAAGGCTGAGCTACGAGCAGTACTTC
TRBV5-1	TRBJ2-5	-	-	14	CASGGYGAQETQYF	TGCGCCAGCGGCGGGTACGGGGCTCAAGAGACCCAGTACTTC
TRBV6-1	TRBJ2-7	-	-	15	CANSEARSDSYEQYF	TGTGCCAACAGTGAAGCGCGATCGGATTCCTACGAGCAGTACTTC
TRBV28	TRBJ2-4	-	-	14	CASSFSNRGDIQYF	TGTGCCAGCAGTTTCTCCAACCGAGGGGACATTCAGTACTTC
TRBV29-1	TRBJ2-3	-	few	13	CSGGGIATDTQYF	TGCAGCGGAGGAGGGATCGCTACAGATACGCAGTATTTT
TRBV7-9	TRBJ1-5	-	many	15	CASSLGGSGNQPQHF	TGTGCCAGCAGCTTAGGGGGCTCGGGCAATCAGCCCCAGCATTTT
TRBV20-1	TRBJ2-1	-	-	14	CSASRAGSYNEQFF	TGCAGTGCTAGTCGAGCGGGCTCCTACAATGAGCAGTTCTTC
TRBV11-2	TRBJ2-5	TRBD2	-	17	CASSQGLAGGRQETQYF	TGTGCCAGCAGCCAGGGACTAGCGGGGGGACGACAAGAGACCCAGTACTTC
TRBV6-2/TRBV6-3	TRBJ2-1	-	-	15	CASSTQGRTYNEQFF	TGTGCCAGCAGTACACAGGGGAGGACCTACAATGAGCAGTTCTTC
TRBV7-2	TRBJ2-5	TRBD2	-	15	CASSSGLAGTQTQYF	TGTGCCAGCAGCTCTGGACTAGCGGGCACACAGACCCAGTACTTC
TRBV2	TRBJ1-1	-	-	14	CASRTEMGNTEAFF	TGTGCCAGCAGGACAGAGATGGGGAACACTGAAGCTTTCTTT
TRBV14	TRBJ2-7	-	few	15	CASSQGLGKEYEQYF	TGTGCCAGCAGCCAAGGATTGGGGAAAGAGTACGAGCAGTACTTC
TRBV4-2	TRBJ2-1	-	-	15	CASSQAASYYNEQFF	TGTGCCAGCAGCCAAGCCGCGTCCTACTACAATGAGCAGTTCTTC
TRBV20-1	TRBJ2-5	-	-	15	CSAKPPGGVGETQYF	TGCAGTGCTAAACCCCCTGGAGGGGTGGGGGAGACCCAGTACTTC
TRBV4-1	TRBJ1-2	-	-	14	CASSPLGGVGGYTF	TGCGCCAGCAGCCCCTTAGGGGGAGTAGGTGGCTACACCTTC
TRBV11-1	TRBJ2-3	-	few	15	CASSLSGRITDTQYF	TGTGCCAGCAGCTTGAGTGGACGGATCACAGATACGCAGTATTTT
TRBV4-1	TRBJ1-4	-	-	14	CASSQGGVGKKLFF	TGCGCCAGCAGCCAAGGGGGAGTTGGGAAAAAACTGTTTTTT
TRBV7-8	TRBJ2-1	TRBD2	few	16	CASSLFVAGAYNEQFF	TGTGCCAGCAGCTTATTCGTAGCGGGAGCCTACAATGAGCAGTTCTTC
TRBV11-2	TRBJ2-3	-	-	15	CASSGGLEPGDTQYF	TGTGCCAGCAGCGGGGGGCTAGAACCCGGGGATACGCAGTATTTT
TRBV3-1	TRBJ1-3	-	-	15	CASSPGQLSGNTIYF	TGTGCCAGCAGCCCCGGACAGCTCTCTGGAAACACCATATATTTT
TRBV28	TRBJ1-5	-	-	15	CASSLQVYSNQPQHF	TGTGCCAGCAGTTTACAGGTGTATAGCAATCAGCCCCAGCATTTT
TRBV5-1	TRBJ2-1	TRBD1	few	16	CASSTTSGTGYNEQFF	TGCGCCAGCAGTACGACGTCCGGGACAGGGTACAATGAGCAGTTCTTC
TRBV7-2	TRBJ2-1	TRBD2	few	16	CASSQLAGGVYNEQFF	TGTGCCAGCAGCCAACTAGCGGGAGGGGTTTACAATGAGCAGTTCTTC
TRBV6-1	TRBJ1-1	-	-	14	CASSDGRVDAEAFF	TGTGCCAGCAGTGATGGCAGGGTGGACGCTGAAGCTTTCTTT
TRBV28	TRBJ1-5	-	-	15	CASSLGMSVIQPQHF	TGTGCCAGCAGTTTAGGTATGTCAGTTATTCAGCCCCAGCATTTT
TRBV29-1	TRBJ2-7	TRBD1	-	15	CSAMMDRATLDEQYF	TGCAGCGCCATGATGGACAGGGCCACTCTCGACGAGCAGTACTTC
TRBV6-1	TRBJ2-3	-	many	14	CASSPTGGGDTQYF	TGTGCCAGCAGCCCGACCGGGGGCGGAGATACGCAGTATTTT
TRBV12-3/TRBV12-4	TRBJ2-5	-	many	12	CASSQGGGTQYF	TGTGCCAGCAGTCAAGGGGGGGGGACCCAGTACTTC
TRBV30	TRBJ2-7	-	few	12	CAWSHSGDEQYF	TGTGCCTGGAGCCATTCAGGGGACGAGCAGTACTTC
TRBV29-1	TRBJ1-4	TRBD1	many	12	CSVQGADEKLFF	TGCAGCGTACAGGGGGCCGATGAAAAACTGTTTTTT
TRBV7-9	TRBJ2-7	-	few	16	CASTPLAAGTLYEQYF	TGTGCCAGCACCCCCTTAGCTGCGGGGACCTTATACGAGCAGTACTTC